The 27 T cell receptor beta chains below all came from one sample that was sequenced in a study of type 1 regulatory T cells. From the reads, TCRdb called clonotypes with MiXCR, one entry per CDR3 protein. The table records about 2,300 distinct CDR3 sequences, roughly 6.8% of them present only once. Specimen: CD4+ T cells, either the whole sample or a sorted fraction (not recorded which). These receptor sequences come from a human donor in good health.

This clonotype is medium-sized within its sample. V gene TRBV7-2 combines with J gene TRBJ1-2; the D gene is possibly TRBD1 (6 bases). From germline, CDR1 is SGHTA and CDR2 FQGNSA. This CDR3 comprises 15 residues. V was trimmed by 3 bases and J by 0 bases, leaving 11 bases between them. The CDR3 DNA sequence: TGTGCCAGCAGCTTGGACAGCTATTCTAACTATGGCTACACCTTC. Translated, it gives CASSLDSYSNYGYTF.

Sample share makes this clonotype medium-sized. The V gene is TRBV6-6, the J gene TRBJ1-6; no firm D call. Germline values: CDR1 MNHNY, CDR2 SVGAGI (reference sequence). The V end was cut by 3 bases, the J end by 7 bases, with 10 bases between. The CDR3 runs 14 residues. CDR3 nucleotide sequence: TGTGCCAGCAGTTATTTGGACGGAAATTCACCCCTCCACTTT. Translation: CASSYLDGNSPLHF.

This clonotype is termed medium-sized. This chain links TRBV3-1 with TRBJ2-3; 11 bases map to TRBD2. The ends lost 5 bases at V and 3 bases at J; junction bases unmatched: 4. CDR3 length equals 15 residues. Germline assignment: CDR1 LGHDT and CDR2 YNNKEL (reference sequence). CDR3: CASSETSGATDTQYF. In DNA form, the CDR3 reads TGTGCCAGCAGCGAGACTAGCGGGGCGACAGATACGCAGTATTTT.

By its share, this clonotype is medium-sized. The CDR3 loop reads CASSPSLAKSTDTQYF. The DNA of the CDR3 is TGTGCCAGCTCACCTTCGCTAGCGAAGAGCACAGATACGCAGTATTTT. V usage is TRBV18 and J usage is TRBJ2-3, with D perhaps TRBD2 (6 bases). V was pared by 3 bases and J by 0 bases, with 13 bases between. The V gene's germline CDR1 is KGHSH and CDR2 LQKENI. This CDR3 contains 16 residues.

This clonotype is judged medium-sized (0.01 to 0.1%). The chain uses TRBV5-4 and TRBJ2-7, with D unresolved. This CDR3 is 15 amino acids long. V shed 0 bases and J shed 6 bases, with 16 bases lying between them. Germline-derived CDR1 and CDR2 are SGHNT and YYREEE (reference sequence). In nucleotides, the CDR3 is TGTGCCAGCAGCTTGGCGACGGGCCGGTCTGGCGAGCAGTACTTC. It encodes CASSLATGRSGEQYF.

In its sample, this clonotype is medium-sized. CDR3 DNA: TGCAGCGGTGGTATGGGGGCGAGGACTGAAGCTTTCTTT. Protein sequence: CSGGMGARTEAFF. The chain links TRBV29-1 to TRBJ1-1; D perhaps matches TRBD1 (6 bases). Looked up from germline, CDR1 is SQVTM and CDR2 is ANQGSEA. Trimming stripped 7 bases from V and 5 bases from J, with 17 bases between. The CDR3 is made up of 13 amino acids. The complete variable domain, with remaining parts taken from reference TRBV29-1 and TRBJ1-1, reads SAVISQKPSRDICQRGTSLTIQCQVDSQVTMMFWYRQQPGQSLTLIATANQGSEATYESGFVIDKFPISRPNLTFSTLTVSNMSPEDSSIYLCSGGMGARTEAFFGQGTRLTVV.

Notes on this clonotype: At one of its ends the junction is not consistent with the germline gene, which may arise from a read error. The V call is TRBV20-1, the J call TRBJ2-1, with a tentative D call TRBD2 (6 bases). The germline gives CDR1 DFQATT, CDR2 SNEGSKA (reference sequence). This CDR3 contains 17 residues. The CDR3 protein is CSARDLAGLSSYDERFF. In nucleotides, the CDR3 is TGCAGTGCTAGAGATTTGGCGGGGCTGAGCTCCTACGATGAGCGGTTCTTC.

This clonotype is classed as medium-sized (0.01 to 0.1%). At one of its ends the junction is not consistent with the germline gene, which may arise from a read error. V is TRBV7-9 and J is TRBJ2-5, with D perhaps being TRBD1 or TRBD2 (5 bases each). CDR1 and CDR2 from the germline V gene are SEHNR and FQNEAQ (reference sequence). This CDR3 comprises 13 residues. CDR3 sequence: CASSRDTPGTEYF. CDR3 in DNA: TGTGCCAGCAGCAGAGACACTCCGGGGACCGAGTACTTC.

By share of the sample, this clonotype is medium-sized. The rearrangement uses TRBV28 and TRBJ1-1; D remains unclear. CDR3 size: 14 residues. The ends were cut back, 4 bases at V and 1 base at J, with 10 bases in the middle. Germline CDR1 reads MDHEN; CDR2 reads SYDVKM. This CDR3 reads CASSSGGRNTEAFF. CDR3 sequence (DNA): TGTGCCAGCAGTTCAGGAGGCAGGAACACTGAAGCTTTCTTT. Full variable domain (rest looked up from reference TRBV28 and TRBJ1-1): DVKVTQSSRYLVKRTGEKVFLECVQDMDHENMFWYRQDPGLGLRLIYFSYDVKMKEKGDIPEGYSVSREKKERFSLILESASTNQTSMYLCASSSGGRNTEAFFGQGTRLTVV.

Judged by abundance, this clonotype is medium-sized. This rearrangement joins TRBV12-3 or TRBV12-4 to TRBJ2-7; 7 bases line up with TRBD1. V trimming: 7 bases; J trimming: 0 bases; junction bases outside the gene matches: 9. This CDR3 spans 15 amino acids. The CDR3 coding sequence is TGTGCCAGCAAATTGAGGACAGGTCCCTCCTACGAGCAGTACTTC. Translating it yields CASKLRTGPSYEQYF.

In its sample, this clonotype is medium-sized. The genes are TRBV6-5 and TRBJ2-6, with TRBD1 matching over 7 bases. V shed 11 bases and J 9 bases; nucleotides not matched to a gene: 7. The CDR3 has 12 residues. CDR1 is MNHEY, CDR2 SVGAGI, per germline. DNA of the CDR3: TGTGCCTCACAGGGGAATGGCAACGTCCTGACTTTC. As protein: CASQGNGNVLTF.

This clonotype is judged medium-sized. V and J are TRBV28 and TRBJ1-5, with D unclear. The CDR3 length is 13 residues. V lost 6 bases and J lost 2, with 8 bases in between. The germline V gene has CDR1 MDHEN and CDR2 SYDVKM. Here the CDR3 DNA reads TGTGCCAGCAGGGGCGCAGGCAATCAGCCCCAGCATTTT. It yields the protein CASRGAGNQPQHF.

Turning to this clonotype: A single base separates this from a much larger clone, so it may be a read error. The chain links TRBV11-2 to TRBJ2-2; TRBD2 matches at 8 bases. The CDR3 runs 14 residues. Germline CDR1 and CDR2: SGHAT and FQNNGV. Losses at the gene ends were 3 bases for V and 6 bases for J; bases not matched to a gene: 3. The CDR3 bases are TGTGCCAGCAGCTTGTCGGGGGGGGCCGGGGAGCTGTTTTTT. It yields the protein CASSLSGGAGELFF. Together with reference TRBV11-2 and TRBJ2-2, the CDR3 gives the full variable domain: EAGVAQSPRYKIIEKRQSVAFWCNPISGHATLYWYQQILGQGPKLLIQFQNNGVVDDSQLPKDRFSAERLKGVDSTLKIQPAKLEDSAVYLCASSLSGGAGELFFGEGSRLTVL.

This clonotype rates as medium-sized. This rearrangement joins TRBV12-3 or TRBV12-4 to TRBJ1-1, with a weak D call TRBD1 (6 bases). The V end lost 0 bases, the J end lost 0 bases, and 17 bases lay between the germline ends. The CDR3 sequence is 18 residues long. The DNA for the CDR3 is TGTGCCAGCAGTTTAGCCCCCCCTTTAGGGGGAATGAACACTGAAGCTTTCTTT. Its translation is CASSLAPPLGGMNTEAFF.

In regard to this clonotype: A clone one base away is much larger, so this may be a read error. The chain combines TRBV7-9 with TRBJ2-1; possibly TRBD1 or TRBD2 for D (5 bases each). This CDR3 contains 13 residues. Germline V gene sequence: CDR1 SEHNR, CDR2 FQNEAQ (reference sequence). Trimming stripped 4 bases from V and 8 bases from J, with 12 bases between. The chain's CDR3 is CASSYSRGYEQFF. DNA of the CDR3: TGTGCCAGCAGCTACTCCCGGGGCTATGAGCAGTTCTTC.

This sequence joins TRBV27 and TRBJ2-5; D perhaps matches TRBD2 (6 bases). Germline lookup yields CDR1 MNHEY and CDR2 SMNVEV (reference sequence). This CDR3 has 17 amino acids. The V end lost 4 bases, the J end lost 9 bases, and 27 bases lay between the germline ends. The CDR3 DNA is TGTGCCAGCAGTTCAGCCCACTGGGGGGTAGCGGATCACCCCCAGTACTTC. Protein product: CASSSAHWGVADHPQYF.

This clonotype is medium-sized in the sample. The chain combines TRBV6-5 with TRBJ1-6; D unclear. CDR1 and CDR2 from the germline V gene are MNHEY and SVGAGI. V dropped 0 bases and J dropped 6 bases, with 6 bases sitting between them. This CDR3 has 14 residues. The CDR3: CASSYSGLNSPLHF. For the CDR3, the DNA is TGTGCCAGCAGTTACTCTGGTCTTAATTCACCCCTCCACTTT.

By proportion, this clonotype is medium-sized (0.01 to 0.1%). The V and J genes are TRBV20-1 and TRBJ2-3; no firm D call. The germline V gene has CDR1 DFQATT and CDR2 SNEGSKA (reference sequence). This CDR3 region has 15 residues. Trimming took 3 bases from V and 0 from J, leaving 13 bases between them. The DNA of the CDR3 is TGCAGTGCTAGCCCCGGACGAGCTAGCACAGATACGCAGTATTTT. Residues: CSASPGRASTDTQYF.

By share, this clonotype counts as medium-sized. The CDR3 DNA sequence: TGTGCCAGCAGCGAGAGAAGCCTAGCGGGGGGGAGGGAGCAGTACTTC. Its translation is CASSERSLAGGREQYF. This chain links TRBV7-2 with TRBJ2-7; 12 bases are shared with TRBD2. The CDR3 is made up of 16 amino acids. The germline V gene encodes CDR1 SGHTA and CDR2 FQGNSA. Losses at the gene ends were 5 bases for V and 7 bases for J; bases not matched to a gene: 12.

This clonotype is medium-sized in the sample. J is TRBJ2-5 and V is TRBV5-1; 10 bases are a match to TRBD2. CDR3 length: 15 residues. Germline V gene data show CDR1 as SGHRS and CDR2 as YFSETQ. Trimming at V came to 4 bases and at J to 5 bases, leaving 8 bases not matched to a gene. The chain's CDR3 is CASSNSGGAGETQYF. The CDR3 region has the DNA TGCGCCAGCAGCAACAGCGGGGGGGCCGGCGAGACCCAGTACTTC. The full variable domain, its missing parts supplied by reference TRBV5-1 and TRBJ2-5, is KAGVTQTPRYLIKTRGQQVTLSCSPISGHRSVSWYQQTPGQGLQFLFEYFSETQRNKGNFPGRFSGRQFSNSRSEMNVSTLELGDSALYLCASSNSGGAGETQYFGPGTRLLVL.

This clonotype is judged medium-sized. V usage is TRBV6-1 and J usage is TRBJ2-5; D is undetermined. The CDR3 covers 15 residues. Germline assignment: CDR1 MNHNS and CDR2 SASEGT. The germline V and J ends were trimmed by 0 bases and 2 bases, with 10 bases remaining between them. DNA for the CDR3: TGTGCCAGCAGTGAAGCGCTCGGCAGACAAGAGACCCAGTACTTC. Translated, it gives CASSEALGRQETQYF.

This clonotype is termed medium-sized. This chain joins TRBV20-1 and TRBJ1-5; a weak D match, TRBD1 (6 bases). With 2 bases removed from V and 0 bases from J, the gap between germline ends came to 8 bases. The CDR3 sequence is 14 residues long. Germline lookup yields CDR1 DFQATT and CDR2 SNEGSKA (reference sequence). The CDR3 protein is CSARQDSSNQPQHF. Here the CDR3 DNA reads TGCAGTGCTAGACAGGACAGTAGCAATCAGCCCCAGCATTTT.

On this clonotype itself: A much larger clone lies one base from this, so it may be a read error. The rearrangement uses TRBV28 and TRBJ2-1; D might be TRBD2 (7 bases). Deletions cut 7 bases from V and 2 bases from J, with 12 bases between. This CDR3 contains 14 residues. Germline loops: CDR1 MDHEN, CDR2 SYDVKM. In DNA form, the CDR3 reads TGTGCCAGCATCGAGGGGGGGACCTACAATGAGCAGTTCTTC. Its protein is CASIEGGTYNEQFF.

A remark on this clonotype: This may arise from a read error, as a much more abundant clone is one base away. The rearrangement joins TRBV29-1 to TRBJ2-5; D unclear. The CDR3 extends over 14 amino acids. CDR1 is SQVTM and CDR2 is ANQGSEA in the germline V gene. For the CDR3, the DNA is TGCAACGTTCATAGATCGAGGTTTCAAGAGACCCAGTACTTC. It codes for CNVHRSRFQETQYF.

Judged by abundance, this clonotype is large. V is TRBV7-2 and J is TRBJ2-1, with D hard to call. CDR3 size: 13 residues. Germline V CDR1 and CDR2: SGHTA, FQGNSA. The V gene lost 6 bases and the J gene lost 6 bases, with 12 bases spanning the gap. CDR3 loop: CASRRDRGNEQFF. The CDR3 DNA reads TGTGCCAGCAGACGAGACCGAGGCAATGAGCAGTTCTTC.

In its sample, this clonotype ranks as medium-sized. The rearrangement uses TRBV5-1 and TRBJ1-1; no definite D call. The CDR3 is 13 amino acids. Germline CDR1 and CDR2: SGHRS and YFSETQ. V gave up 1 base and J gave up 2 bases, with 6 bases separating them. For the CDR3, the DNA is TGCGCCAGCAGCTTGACAGCTAACACTGAAGCTTTCTTT. Protein product: CASSLTANTEAFF.

Sample share makes this clonotype medium-sized. The chain joins TRBV5-1 to TRBJ2-7, with a tentative D call TRBD1 (6 bases). The CDR3 runs 16 residues. V dropped 4 bases and J dropped 2 bases, with 19 bases sitting between them. Germline V CDR1 and CDR2: SGHRS, YFSETQ. In DNA form, the CDR3 reads TGCGCCAGCAGCCAGGGGACCTACAACACCCCCTACGAGCAGTACTTC. Amino acids: CASSQGTYNTPYEQYF.